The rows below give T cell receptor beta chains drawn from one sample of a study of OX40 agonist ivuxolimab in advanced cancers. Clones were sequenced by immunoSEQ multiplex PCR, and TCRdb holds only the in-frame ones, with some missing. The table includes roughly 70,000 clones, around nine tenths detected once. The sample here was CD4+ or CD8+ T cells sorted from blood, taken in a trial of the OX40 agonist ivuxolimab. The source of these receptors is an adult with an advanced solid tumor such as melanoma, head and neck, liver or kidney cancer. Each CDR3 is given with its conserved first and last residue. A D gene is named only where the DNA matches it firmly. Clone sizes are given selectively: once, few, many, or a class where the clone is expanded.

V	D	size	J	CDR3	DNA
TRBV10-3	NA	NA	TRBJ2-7	CAISQSLSGPLSYEQYF	TGTGCCATCAGTCAGTCACTTAGCGGCCCACTCTCCTACGAGCAGTACTTC
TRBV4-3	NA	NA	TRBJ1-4	CASSQATGAGGEKLFF	TGCGCCAGCAGCCAAGCCACCGGGGCCGGCGGTGAAAAACTGTTTTTT
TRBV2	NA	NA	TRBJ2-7	CASSTDTYEQYF	TGTGCCAGCAGTACCGACACATACGAGCAGTACTTC
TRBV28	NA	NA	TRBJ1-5	CASSFEGGFQPQHF	TGTGCCAGCAGTTTCGAGGGGGGGTTTCAGCCCCAGCATTTT
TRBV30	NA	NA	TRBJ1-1	CAWSVQANTEAFF	TGTGCCTGGAGTGTACAAGCGAACACTGAAGCTTTCTTT
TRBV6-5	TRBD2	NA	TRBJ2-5	CASSYHSGGPIETQYF	TGTGCCAGCAGTTACCATAGCGGGGGCCCCATTGAGACCCAGTACTTC
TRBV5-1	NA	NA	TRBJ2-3	CASSFDTDTQYF	TGCGCCAGCAGCTTCGACACAGATACGCAGTATTTT
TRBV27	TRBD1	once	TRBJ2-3	CAAGQGTDTQYF	TGTGCCGCTGGACAGGGCACAGATACGCAGTATTTT
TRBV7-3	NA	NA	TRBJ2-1	CASSLAPYNEQFF	TGTGCCAGCAGCTTAGCGCCGTACAATGAGCAGTTCTTC
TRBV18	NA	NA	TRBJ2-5	CASSPPPAGTQYF	TGTGCCAGCTCACCACCGCCGGCAGGGACCCAGTACTTC
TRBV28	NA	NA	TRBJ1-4	CASSLLGEKLFF	TGTGCCAGCAGTTTATTAGGCGAAAAACTGTTTTTT
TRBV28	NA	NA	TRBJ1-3	CASSQNRVGNTIYF	TGTGCCAGCAGTCAAAACAGGGTTGGAAACACCATATATTTT
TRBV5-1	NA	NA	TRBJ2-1	CASSLGSAGDEQFF	TGCGCCAGCAGCTTGGGTAGTGCAGGGGATGAGCAGTTCTTC
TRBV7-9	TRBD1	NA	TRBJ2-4	CASSRDRGQGDIQYF	TGTGCCAGCAGCAGGGACAGGGGGCAAGGGGACATTCAGTACTTC
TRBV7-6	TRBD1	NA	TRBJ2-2	CASSPPGQGRRTGELFF	TGTGCCAGCAGCCCCCCGGGACAGGGAAGGAGAACCGGGGAGCTGTTTTTT
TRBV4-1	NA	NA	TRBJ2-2	CASSQVLSRDTGELFF	TGCGCCAGCAGCCAAGTCCTGTCGAGGGACACCGGGGAGCTGTTTTTT
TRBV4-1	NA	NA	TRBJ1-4	CASSQAWGVVAEKLFF	TGCGCCAGCAGCCAAGCCTGGGGCGTGGTGGCTGAAAAACTGTTTTTT
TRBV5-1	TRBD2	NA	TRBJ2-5	CASSLALGLAGQETQYF	TGCGCCAGCAGCTTGGCCTTAGGACTAGCGGGCCAAGAGACCCAGTACTTC
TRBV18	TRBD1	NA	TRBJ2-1	CASTQGVGDNEQFF	TGTGCCAGCACCCAGGGGGTAGGTGACAATGAGCAGTTCTTC
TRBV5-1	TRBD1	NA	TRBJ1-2	CASSDHRTGAGGLNYGYTF	TGCGCCAGCAGTGACCACAGGACAGGGGCAGGGGGACTCAACTATGGCTACACCTTC
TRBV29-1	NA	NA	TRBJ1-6	CSACVGSPLHF	TGCAGCGCCTGTGTGGGTTCACCCCTCCACTTT
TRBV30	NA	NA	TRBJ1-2	CAWEPNVARIQRLTGNYGYTF	TGTGCCTGGGAACCAAACGTCGCGCGGATCCAGAGACTGACAGGAAACTATGGCTACACCTTC
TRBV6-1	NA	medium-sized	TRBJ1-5	CASSEGGTSISNQPQHF	TGTGCCAGCAGTGAAGGTGGGACATCGATTAGCAATCAGCCCCAGCATTTT
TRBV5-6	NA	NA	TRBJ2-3	CASSSAVAGATDTQYF	TGTGCCAGCAGCTCCGCGGTAGCTGGGGCCACAGATACGCAGTATTTT
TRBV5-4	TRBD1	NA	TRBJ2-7	CASSQGQGGVEQYF	TGTGCCAGCAGCCAGGGACAGGGAGGGGTTGAGCAGTACTTC
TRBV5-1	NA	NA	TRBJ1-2	CASSPPEQGYGYTF	TGCGCCAGCAGCCCCCCGGAGCAAGGATATGGCTACACCTTC
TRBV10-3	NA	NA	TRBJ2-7	CAISAAGGGSYEQYF	TGTGCCATCAGTGCAGCGGGTGGAGGCTCCTACGAGCAGTACTTC
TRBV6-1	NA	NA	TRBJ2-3	CASSEAGGGDTQYF	TGTGCCAGCAGTGAAGCTGGCGGCGGAGATACGCAGTATTTT
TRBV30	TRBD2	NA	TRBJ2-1	CAWKGLAGVGEQFF	TGTGCCTGGAAGGGACTAGCGGGAGTGGGTGAGCAGTTCTTC
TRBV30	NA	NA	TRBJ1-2	CAWSVGQGDGYTF	TGTGCCTGGAGTGTCGGCCAGGGCGATGGCTACACCTTC
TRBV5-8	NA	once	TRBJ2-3	CASSSRLETNTQYF	TGTGCCAGCAGCTCTCGACTGGAAACTAATACGCAGTATTTT
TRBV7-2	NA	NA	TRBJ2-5	CASSFRTGEETQYF	TGTGCCAGCAGCTTCCGGACTGGGGAAGAGACCCAGTACTTC
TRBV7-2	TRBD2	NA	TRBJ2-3	CASSLGPSGGDTQYF	TGTGCCAGCAGCTTAGGGCCTAGCGGGGGGGATACGCAGTATTTT
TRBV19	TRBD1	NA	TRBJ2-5	CASSLLSGTGETQYF	TGTGCCAGTAGTCTTCTTTCCGGGACAGGCGAGACCCAGTACTTC
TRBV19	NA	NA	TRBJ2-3	CASSGGVATDTQYF	TGTGCCAGTAGTGGCGGGGTAGCCACAGATACGCAGTATTTT
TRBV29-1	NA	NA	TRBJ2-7	CSVEDLTYEQYF	TGCAGCGTTGAAGACCTCACCTACGAGCAGTACTTC
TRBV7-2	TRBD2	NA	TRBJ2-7	CASSSLAGGFEQYF	TGTGCCAGCAGCTCTCTGGCGGGGGGTTTCGAGCAGTACTTC
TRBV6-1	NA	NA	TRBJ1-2	CASSEGTKSGYGYTF	TGTGCCAGCAGTGAAGGGACCAAATCGGGCTATGGCTACACCTTC
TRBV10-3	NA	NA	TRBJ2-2	CAIHPGQTGELFF	TGTGCCATCCATCCAGGCCAGACCGGGGAGCTGTTTTTT
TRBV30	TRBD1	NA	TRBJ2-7	CAWGTGTGGYEQYF	TGTGCCTGGGGCACCGGGACAGGGGGCTACGAGCAGTACTTC
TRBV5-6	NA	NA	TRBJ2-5	CASKQLLKEETQYF	TGTGCCAGCAAACAACTCCTTAAGGAAGAGACCCAGTACTTC
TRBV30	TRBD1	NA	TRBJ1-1	CAWASGTVNTEAFF	TGTGCCTGGGCTTCCGGGACAGTGAACACTGAAGCTTTCTTT
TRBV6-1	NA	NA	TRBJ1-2	CASSLGLLYGYTF	TGTGCCAGCAGCCTGGGGCTTCTTTATGGCTACACCTTC
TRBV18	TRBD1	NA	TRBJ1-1	CASSSGQSTEAFF	TGTGCCAGCTCGTCGGGACAGTCCACTGAAGCTTTCTTT
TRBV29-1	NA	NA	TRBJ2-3	CSVRDRSTDTQYF	TGCAGCGTGCGGGACCGCAGCACAGATACGCAGTATTTT
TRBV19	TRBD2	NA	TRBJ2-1	CASSSGRVYNEQFF	TGTGCCAGTAGTAGCGGGAGGGTCTACAATGAGCAGTTCTTC
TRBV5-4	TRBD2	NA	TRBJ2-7	CASRHSGGGTYEQYF	TGTGCCAGCAGACATAGCGGGGGAGGAACCTACGAGCAGTACTTC
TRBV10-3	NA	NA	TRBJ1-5	CAISEHGDSNQPQHF	TGTGCCATCAGTGAACACGGGGATAGCAATCAGCCCCAGCATTTT
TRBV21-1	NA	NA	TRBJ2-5	CASSKVRNKGGRRQETQYF	TGTGCCAGCAGCAAAGTCCGGAATAAGGGAGGAAGGCGGCAAGAGACCCAGTACTTC
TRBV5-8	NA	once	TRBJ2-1	CASSLTAVLNEQFF	TGTGCCAGCAGCTTGACCGCTGTCCTCAATGAGCAGTTCTTC
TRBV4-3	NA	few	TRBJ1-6	CASSQGAGFYNSPLHF	TGCGCCAGCAGCCAAGGGGCAGGGTTCTATAATTCACCCCTCCACTTT
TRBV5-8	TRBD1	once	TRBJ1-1	CASTLRQGRRAEAFF	TGTGCCAGCACCCTAAGACAGGGGCGGAGAGCTGAAGCTTTCTTT
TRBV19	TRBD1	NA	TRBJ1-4	CASSIGGTVNEKLFF	TGTGCCAGTAGTATAGGAGGGACAGTTAATGAAAAACTGTTTTTT
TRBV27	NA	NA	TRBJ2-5	CASSLHREETQYF	TGTGCCAGCAGTTTACATAGGGAAGAGACCCAGTACTTC
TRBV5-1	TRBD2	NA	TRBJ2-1	CASSFDLAASYNEQFF	TGCGCCAGCAGCTTCGACCTAGCGGCCTCCTACAATGAGCAGTTCTTC
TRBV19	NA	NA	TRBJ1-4	CASSSLDGSNEKLFF	TGTGCCAGTAGTTCCCTGGACGGCTCTAATGAAAAACTGTTTTTT
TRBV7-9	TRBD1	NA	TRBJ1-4	CASSLTGTNEKLFF	TGTGCCAGCAGCTTGACAGGGACTAATGAAAAACTGTTTTTT
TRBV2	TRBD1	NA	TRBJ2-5	CASRGQRETQYF	TGTGCCAGCAGGGGACAGAGGGAGACCCAGTACTTC
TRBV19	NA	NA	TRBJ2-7	CASSVRDGAAEQYF	TGTGCCAGTAGTGTCCGGGACGGGGCCGCCGAGCAGTACTTC
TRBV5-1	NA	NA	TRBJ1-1	CASSPWTANTEAFF	TGCGCCAGCAGCCCCTGGACAGCGAACACTGAAGCTTTCTTT